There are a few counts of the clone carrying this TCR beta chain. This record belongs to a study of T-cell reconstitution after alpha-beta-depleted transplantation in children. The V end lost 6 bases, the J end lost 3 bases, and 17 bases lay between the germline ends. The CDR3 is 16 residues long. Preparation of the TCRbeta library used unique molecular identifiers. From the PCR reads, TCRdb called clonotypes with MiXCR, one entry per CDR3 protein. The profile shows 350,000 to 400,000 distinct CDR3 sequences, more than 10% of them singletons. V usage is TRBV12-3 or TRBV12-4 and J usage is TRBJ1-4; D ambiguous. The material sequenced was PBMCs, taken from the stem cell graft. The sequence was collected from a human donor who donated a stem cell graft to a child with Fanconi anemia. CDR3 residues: CASRGFSRGANEKLFF. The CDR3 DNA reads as TGTGCCAGCAGGGGTTTCTCCCGGGGAGCTAATGAAAAACTGTTTTTT.